This TCR beta chain was sequenced in a study of blood T cell repertoires in COVID-19. Study in general: Researchers got acute and convalescent COVID-19 samples from the United States, Italy and Spain. PBMCs, B-cell-depleted T cells, or T cells were the source of the cDNA or gDNA that made up the material.

Per the original methods: Reference gene primer amplification gave nucleated cell count estimates. Only in-frame clones appear in the TCRdb table, and some are missing; sequencing was by immunoSEQ multiplex PCR. The DNA gave D and trimming, while V, J and clone size come from that table. The table has 200,000 or so clones, about 90% seen once. The CDR3 is made up of 17 amino acids. The V end was cut by 0 bases, the J end by 4 bases, with 18 bases between. Germline CDR1 LNHNV, CDR2 YYDKDF (reference sequence). V and J are TRBV15 and TRBJ1-1; TRBD1 might be the D (5 bases). This TCR was recovered from a man aged 35 to 55 with active or convalescent COVID-19. What was sequenced was peripheral blood. CDR3 coding DNA: TGTGCCACCAGCAGAGATAGAAGGGGCGGCGGTAGCACTGAAGCTTTCTTT. It codes for CATSRDRRGGGSTEAFF.